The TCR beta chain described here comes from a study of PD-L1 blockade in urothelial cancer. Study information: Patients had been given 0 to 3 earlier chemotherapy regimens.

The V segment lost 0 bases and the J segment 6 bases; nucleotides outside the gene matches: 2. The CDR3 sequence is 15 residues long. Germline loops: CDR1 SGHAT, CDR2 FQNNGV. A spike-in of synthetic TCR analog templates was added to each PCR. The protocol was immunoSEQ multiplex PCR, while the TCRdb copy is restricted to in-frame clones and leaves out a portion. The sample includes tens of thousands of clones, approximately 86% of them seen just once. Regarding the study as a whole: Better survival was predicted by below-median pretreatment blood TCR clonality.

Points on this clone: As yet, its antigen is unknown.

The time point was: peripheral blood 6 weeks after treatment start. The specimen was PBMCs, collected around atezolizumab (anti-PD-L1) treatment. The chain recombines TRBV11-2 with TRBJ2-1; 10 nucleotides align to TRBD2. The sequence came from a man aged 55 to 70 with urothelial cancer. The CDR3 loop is CASSLELAGGNEQFF. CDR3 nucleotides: TGTGCCAGCAGCTTAGAATTAGCGGGGGGCAATGAGCAGTTCTTC. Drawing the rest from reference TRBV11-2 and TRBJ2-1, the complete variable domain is EAGVAQSPRYKIIEKRQSVAFWCNPISGHATLYWYQQILGQGPKLLIQFQNNGVVDDSQLPKDRFSAERLKGVDSTLKIQPAKLEDSAVYLCASSLELAGGNEQFFGPGTRLTVL.